This record looks at one TCR beta chain sequence and its context. This sample was taken from a study of blood T cell repertoires in COVID-19. Assay: immunoSEQ multiplex PCR; the TCRdb copy retains only in-frame clones and omits some. The sample lists under 150,000 clones; approximately 88% were seen once. Germline-derived CDR1 and CDR2 are MDHEN and SYDVKM. Trimming left V 5 bases short and J 0 bases short, with 14 bases between. CDR3 length: 16 residues. Participants spanned ages roughly 18 to 90 years and resided in roughly 22 US areas. The receptor's source is a woman younger than 45 with acute COVID-19. Input material: PBMCs or T cells enriched from blood (not recorded which). The V and J genes are TRBV28 and TRBJ1-5, with a tentative D call TRBD1 (5 bases). CDR3 region: CASSPRDSHSNQPQHF. The DNA for the CDR3 is TGTGCCAGCAGTCCCCGGGACTCTCATAGCAATCAGCCCCAGCATTTT.